The source of this TCR beta chain is a study of shared clonotypes between healthy human individuals. The assay was immunoSEQ multiplex PCR, and TCRdb's table has in-frame clones only and misses some. The table shows 2 million to 2.5 million clones, with 80% to 95% occurring only once. The CDR3 is 19 residues long. CDR1 is SGHTA, CDR2 FQGTGA, per germline. V shed 5 bases, J shed 0 bases, and the junction held 15 bases outside the gene matches. The specimen sequenced was naive CD4+ T cells from PBMCs. Indicated subset: CD45RA+ positively selected. The chain has TRBV7-3 and TRBJ2-1; 8 positions agree with TRBD2. The receptor was isolated from a man aged 18 to 35 in good health. Some clones in this sample may be carry-over from other donors' samples. The CDR3 sequence is CASSQLAVGRPSSYNEQFF. For the CDR3, the DNA is TGTGCCAGCAGCCAACTAGCGGTGGGGAGGCCTAGCTCCTACAATGAGCAGTTCTTC.